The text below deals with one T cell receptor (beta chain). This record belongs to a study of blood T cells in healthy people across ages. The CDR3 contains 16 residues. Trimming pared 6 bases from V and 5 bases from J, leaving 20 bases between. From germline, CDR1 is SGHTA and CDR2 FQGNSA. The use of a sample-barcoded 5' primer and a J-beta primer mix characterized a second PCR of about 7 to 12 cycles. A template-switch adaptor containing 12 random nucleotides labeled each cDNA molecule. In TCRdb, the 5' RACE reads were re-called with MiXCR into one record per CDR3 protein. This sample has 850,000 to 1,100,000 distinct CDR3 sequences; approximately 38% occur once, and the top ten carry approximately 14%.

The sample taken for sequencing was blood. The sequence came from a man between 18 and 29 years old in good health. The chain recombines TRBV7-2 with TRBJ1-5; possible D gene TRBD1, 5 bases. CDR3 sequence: CASRQPSGGDDQPQHF. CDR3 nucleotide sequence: TGTGCCAGCAGACAGCCATCGGGGGGGGACGATCAGCCCCAGCATTTT. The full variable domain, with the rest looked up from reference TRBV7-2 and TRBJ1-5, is GAGVSQSPSNKVTEKGKDVELRCDPISGHTALYWYRQSLGQGLEFLIYFQGNSAPDKSGLPSDRFSAERTGGSVSTLTIQRTQQEDSAVYLCASRQPSGGDDQPQHFGDGTRLSIL.